This T cell receptor (beta chain) was sequenced for a study of blood T cells in healthy people across ages. General study findings and limits: A roughly linear age-dependent decrease characterized TCR beta diversity per million T cells. Changes in expanded clonotypes were possibly confounded, as the CMV status of donors was unknown.

V dropped 0 bases and J dropped 3 bases, with 5 bases sitting between them. Germline-derived CDR1 and CDR2 are SGHRS and YFSETQ. The CDR3 runs to 13 residues. Next came a second PCR, run for roughly 6 to 11 cycles, which used a sample-barcoded 5' primer along with a J-beta primer mix. TCRdb called the 5' RACE reads again in MiXCR, with one record for every CDR3 protein. In the table there are more than 750,000 distinct CDR3 sequences, under 35% of which are singletons. The table lists this clonotype with many counts. What it binds is unknown. The same data also contributed to another study, on T cells of mothers and their children. That source notes: From each mother came over 8.5 million TCR beta CDR3 reads, and from each child came around 2.7 million. Whether related or unrelated, pairs show similar shaping of TCR recombination output by thymic selection.

The chain is built from TRBV5-1 and TRBJ2-3; no clear D gene. The sequenced sample was blood. The sequence was obtained from a middle-aged woman in good health. CDR3 loop: CASSLEPTDTQYF. The CDR3 nucleotides are TGCGCCAGCAGCTTGGAACCTACAGATACGCAGTATTTT. The variable domain in full, with the rest retrieved from reference TRBV5-1 and TRBJ2-3, is KAGVTQTPRYLIKTRGQQVTLSCSPISGHRSVSWYQQTPGQGLQFLFEYFSETQRNKGNFPGRFSGRQFSNSRSEMNVSTLELGDSALYLCASSLEPTDTQYFGPGTRLTVL.